This T cell receptor (beta chain) was captured by sequencing in a study of T cell responses to AZD1222 COVID-19 vaccine. The study's findings and limits: Donors were chiefly white British, with a greater number of females, and clonal diversity was perhaps underestimated. Spike regions recognized by vaccine-associated CD4 TCRs spanned the protein, led by 160-218 and 743-854. None of the repertoires were sampled until the peak T cell response had passed. Reports say nearly half of spike-specific TCRs go after unmutated variant regions.

A remark on this clone: Its cognate antigen is unknown.

The method was immunoSEQ multiplex PCR; TCRdb's version includes in-frame clones alone and lacks a portion of them. This table has 100,000 to 150,000 clones, around 85% appearing once. This CDR3 region has 19 residues. The specimen was peripheral blood, collected on day 0 of AZD1222 vaccination. The chain employs TRBV21-1 and TRBJ1-2. TRBV21-1 is annotated as a pseudogene. This TCR came from an adult in good health. The CDR3 loop is CASSAPGLRLEKLQYGYTF. CDR3 in DNA: TGTGCCAGCAGCGCCCCTGGACTGCGCCTAGAAAAATTACAGTATGGCTACACCTTC.